These 20 T cell receptor beta chains were sequenced from one sample in a study of shared clonotypes between healthy human individuals (dated by TCRdb to 2020 to 2022). CD8 naive samples consisted of CD45RO-negative cells that were positively selected for CCR7, yielding a CD45RA+CCR7+ population without TemRA cells. The library was obtained by the immunoSEQ multiplex PCR assay. Entries here come from immuneACCESS through TCRdb and include only in-frame sequences with V and J called. Some clones fail to appear in such tables; in the studies checked, an unresolved V gene covers under half of the shortfall, and the cause of the remainder is unknown. The sample yields approximately 2,000,000 clones; roughly 95% were counted once. The top ten hold under 2% of the sample. Material: naive CD8+ T cells from PBMCs. Reading the label with the study, this specimen's cell subset or site is: CD45RA+CCR7+. The receptors originated from a man in his late teens or twenties in good health. Some clones in this sample may be carry-over from other donors' samples.

The J gene is TRBJ2-1, the V gene TRBV27; D is perhaps TRBD1 (5 bases). Deletions cut 3 bases from V and 12 bases from J, with 21 bases between. The CDR3 contains 15 residues. Per germline, CDR1 MNHEY and CDR2 SMNVEV (reference sequence). The CDR3 region is CASSFQGRSFDGQFF. CDR3 nucleotide sequence: TGTGCCAGCAGTTTTCAGGGAAGGTCTTTCGATGGGCAGTTCTTC.

V usage is TRBV27 and J usage is TRBJ1-5; maybe TRBD1 (5 bases). Looked up from germline, CDR1 is MNHEY and CDR2 is SMNVEV (reference sequence). The CDR3 is made up of 15 amino acids. Between the trimmed V and J ends, which lost 8 bases and 8 bases, there was a span of 22 bases. Written as DNA, the CDR3 is TGTGCCAGCGCCCAGACAGATTCCGGGGGGAAGCCCCAGCATTTT. Translating it yields CASAQTDSGGKPQHF.

The chain is built from TRBV18 and TRBJ1-1; TRBD1 is a possible D gene (5 bases). V lost 3 bases to trimming and J lost 1 base, with 9 bases between them. The CDR3 is 14 residues long. Per the germline V gene, CDR1 is KGHSH and CDR2 is LQKENI. DNA for the CDR3: TGTGCCAGCTCACCTTTGGGGACGAACACTGAAGCTTTCTTT. Translating gives CASSPLGTNTEAFF. The full variable domain, in which reference TRBV18 and TRBJ1-1 provide the parts outside the CDR3, is NAGVMQNPRHLVRRRGQEARLRCSPMKGHSHVYWYRQLPEEGLKFMVYLQKENIIDESGMPKERFSAEFPKEGPSILRIQQVVRGDSAAYFCASSPLGTNTEAFFGQGTRLTVV.

This chain connects TRBV9 to TRBJ2-6; 8 nucleotides match TRBD1. The length of the CDR3 is 18 residues. Germline CDR1 and CDR2: SGDLS and YYNGEE. The V gene end was trimmed by 6 bases and the J gene end by 0 bases; junction bases not matched to a gene: 11. For the CDR3, the DNA is TGTGCCAGCACCGGGACAGGCCTAGTACCCTCTGGGGCCAACGTCCTGACTTTC. Translating it yields CASTGTGLVPSGANVLTF.

For this clone: At the DNA level, this CDR3 is encoded by other sequences in the same sample as well. The gene calls are TRBV27 and TRBJ2-2; D remains ambiguous. CDR3 length: 13 residues. The germline CDR1 and CDR2 sequences are MNHEY and SMNVEV (reference sequence). V dropped 5 bases and J dropped 2 bases, with 6 bases sitting between them. CDR3 in amino acids: CASSLGNTGELFF. The CDR3 DNA reads as TGTGCCAGCAGTCTCGGAAACACCGGGGAGCTGTTTTTT.

For this clone: Other nucleotide sequences from this sample produce the same CDR3. V and J are TRBV6-5 and TRBJ2-2, with D unclear. V was pared by 0 bases and J by 5 bases, with 4 bases between. The germline gives CDR1 MNHEY, CDR2 SVGAGI. The CDR3 contains 13 residues. CDR3 in amino acids: CASSYSGTGELFF. CDR3 nucleotide sequence: TGTGCCAGCAGTTACTCGGGTACCGGGGAGCTGTTTTTT.

The chain uses TRBV29-1 and TRBJ2-7; TRBD2 agrees at 10 bases. The CDR3 has 18 amino acids. Germline CDR1 SQVTM, CDR2 ANQGSEA. The V and J ends lost 6 bases and 2 bases, in that order; junction bases with no gene match: 19. CDR3 sequence reads: CSVSGPNSGRPSTYEQYF. CDR3 nucleotide sequence: TGCAGCGTCTCCGGCCCGAATAGCGGGAGGCCTTCCACCTACGAGCAGTACTTC.

The chain combines TRBV9 with TRBJ2-3, with 8 nucleotides matching TRBD2. The germline gives CDR1 SGDLS, CDR2 YYNGEE. The J segment lost 2 bases and the V segment lost 1 base, leaving 6 bases of the junction unmatched. The CDR3 has 16 amino acids. The CDR3 nucleotides read TGTGCCAGCAGCGTAAGTACTAGCGGCTACACAGATACGCAGTATTTT. Its translation is CASSVSTSGYTDTQYF. The complete variable domain, with remaining parts taken from reference TRBV9 and TRBJ2-3, reads DSGVTQTPKHLITATGQRVTLRCSPRSGDLSVYWYQQSLDQGLQFLIQYYNGEERAKGNILERFSAQQFPDLHSELNLSSLELGDSALYFCASSVSTSGYTDTQYFGPGTRLTVL.

The rearrangement joins TRBV2 to TRBJ2-4, with 8 bases lining up with TRBD2. Germline V CDR1 and CDR2: SNHLY, FYNNEI. V trimming: 4 bases; J trimming: 7 bases; junction bases outside the gene matches: 6. The CDR3 has 14 residues. DNA for the CDR3: TGTGCCAGCAGTGCTAGCGGGTTACCCAACATTCAGTACTTC. This sequence encodes CASSASGLPNIQYF.

The chain employs TRBV5-1 and TRBJ1-1, with D tentatively TRBD1 (5 bases). V was shortened by 0 bases and J by 4 bases, with 16 bases between the two germline ends. The CDR3 has 16 residues. Germline CDR1 SGHRS, CDR2 YFSETQ. The CDR3 nucleotides read TGCGCCAGCAGCTTGGGATGGGACCCCGGAGGCACTGAAGCTTTCTTT. Amino acids: CASSLGWDPGGTEAFF.

The rearrangement joins TRBV28 to TRBJ2-4; 8 bases fit TRBD2. Losses at the gene ends were 2 bases for V and 0 bases for J; bases not matched to a gene: 3. The CDR3 sequence is 16 residues long. The germline V gene has CDR1 MDHEN and CDR2 SYDVKM. The CDR3 loop is CASSLEREIAKNIQYF. The CDR3 DNA follows: TGTGCCAGCAGTTTAGAGCGGGAGATAGCCAAAAACATTCAGTACTTC.

This chain uses TRBV4-3 with TRBJ2-5; D unclear. The last part of the DNA fits TRBJ2-7 better; the J call may be wrong. Germline CDR1 and CDR2: LGHNA and YSLEER. The CDR3 consists of 14 residues. The CDR3 bases are TGCGCCAGCAGCCAATCCTCGGACGCCTACGAGCAGTACTTC. It yields the protein CASSQSSDAYEQYF.

V is TRBV15 and J is TRBJ1-5, with D hard to call. V shed 3 bases and J shed 10 bases, with 10 bases lying between them. The germline gives CDR1 LNHNV, CDR2 YYDKDF (reference sequence). This CDR3 region has 12 residues. The CDR3 loop reads CATSSATVPQHF. CDR3 sequence (DNA): TGTGCCACCAGCAGCGCAACCGTCCCCCAGCATTTT.

The rearrangement links TRBV11-2 to TRBJ2-5; 7 bases are a match to TRBD1. The CDR3 runs 13 residues. With 7 bases clipped from V and 4 bases from J, the junction kept 6 bases outside the gene matches. Germline assignment: CDR1 SGHAT and CDR2 FQNNGV. For the CDR3, the DNA is TGTGCCAGCACTTTCAGGGGGAGAGAGACCCAGTACTTC. Translation: CASTFRGRETQYF. Based on the CDR3 plus reference TRBV11-2 and TRBJ2-5, the full variable domain is EAGVAQSPRYKIIEKRQSVAFWCNPISGHATLYWYQQILGQGPKLLIQFQNNGVVDDSQLPKDRFSAERLKGVDSTLKIQPAKLEDSAVYLCASTFRGRETQYFGPGTRLLVL.

This chain connects TRBV11-2 to TRBJ2-7; 8 bases are shared with TRBD1. V lost 1 base, J lost 3 bases, and 8 bases stayed unmatched. The CDR3 has 16 residues. CDR1 and CDR2 (germline): SGHAT, FQNNGV. In nucleotides, the CDR3 is TGTGCCAGCAGCTTAGCTACGACAGGGGTGTACTACGAGCAGTACTTC. Its protein is CASSLATTGVYYEQYF.

The chain couples TRBV6-6 to TRBJ2-6; no clear D gene. Trimming left V 5 bases short and J 4 bases short, with 6 bases between. This CDR3 is built from 13 residues. The V gene's germline CDR1 is MNHNY and CDR2 SVGAGI (reference sequence). The CDR3 DNA reads TGTGCCAGCAGTACCCTCGGGGCCAACGTCCTGACTTTC. Its protein product is CASSTLGANVLTF.

V gene TRBV6-1 combines with J gene TRBJ2-7; D may be TRBD1 (6 bases). This CDR3 has 15 amino acids. V was shortened by 0 bases and J by 4 bases, with 13 bases between the two germline ends. CDR1 and CDR2 from the germline V gene are MNHNS and SASEGT. CDR3 in amino acids: CASSEAGHWLYEQYF. For the CDR3, the DNA is TGTGCCAGCAGTGAAGCGGGACATTGGCTATACGAGCAGTACTTC.

J is TRBJ1-5 and V is TRBV28, with D unresolved. Between the trimmed V and J ends, which lost 7 bases and 4 bases, there was a span of 17 bases. Germline assignment: CDR1 MDHEN and CDR2 SYDVKM. CDR3 length equals 15 residues. The CDR3 protein is CASKFPRPINQPQHF. In nucleotides, the CDR3 is TGTGCCAGCAAGTTTCCACGCCCGATAAATCAGCCCCAGCATTTT.

The chain joins TRBV7-8 to TRBJ2-7; TRBD2 matches 12 bases. This CDR3 contains 16 residues. CDR1 and CDR2 from the germline V gene are SGHVS and FQNEAQ. V shed 7 bases and J 0 bases; nucleotides not matched to a gene: 7. CDR3 sequence (DNA): TGTGCCAGCAACCTCGGACTAGCGGGGCCCTCCTACGAGCAGTACTTC. Its translation: CASNLGLAGPSYEQYF.

On this clone: At the DNA level, this CDR3 is encoded by other sequences in the same sample as well. The J gene is TRBJ2-7, the V gene TRBV19; the match to TRBD1 covers 11 bases. CDR3 length: 14 residues. After removal of 4 bases from V and 4 bases from J, the junction contained 3 bases not matched to a gene. CDR1 and CDR2 (germline): LNHDA, SQIVND (reference sequence). The CDR3 region has the DNA TGTGCCAGTAGTACAGGACAGGGGGCTTACGAGCAGTACTTC. Translating gives CASSTGQGAYEQYF.